This T cell receptor (beta chain) was sequenced in a study of CD8 T cells in Susac syndrome. About the research overall: Patients with Susac syndrome had blood drawn and were at that point therapy-naive, on corticosteroids, or on intravenous immunoglobulin alone.

Per germline, CDR1 PRHDT and CDR2 FYEKMQ (reference sequence). The ends were cut back, 6 bases at V and 0 bases at J, with 11 bases in the middle. This CDR3 has 14 amino acids. RNA totalling roughly 0.45 to 1 ug underwent reverse transcription with random hexamers. Via MiXCR, TCRdb re-called the immunoSEQ multiplex PCR reads, giving one row per CDR3 protein. The top ten clones hold about 0.99% of a sample with 75,000 to 100,000 distinct CDR3 sequences, approximately 93% of them seen once. This TCR was recovered from a human donor with Susac syndrome. The chain combines TRBV13 with TRBJ2-5, with D tentatively TRBD2 (6 bases). Sequencing was done on a sample of CD8+ T cells from PBMCs. The CDR3 sequence is CASSSTGDQETQYF. The CDR3 DNA sequence: TGTGCCAGCAGTTCGACGGGGGACCAAGAGACCCAGTACTTC.